A selection of T cell receptor beta chains follows, all from one sample in a study of regulatory T cells in long-lasting Graves disease. TCRdb recomputed calls from the multiplex PCR reads with MiXCR, one row per CDR3 protein. This repertoire shows 300,000 to 500,000 distinct CDR3 sequences, around 21% found once; its top ten account for roughly 20%. The sequencing here drew on peripheral blood mononuclear cells (PBMCs), taken when the disease was refractory, from a patient treated with antithyroid drugs. The receptors stem from a female donor with Graves disease. CDR3s include the opening cysteine and the closing phenylalanine or tryptophan. The D gene is left open where the match is weak. Where a row states a size, it is once, few, many or the class of an expanded clone; other rows omit it.

DNA: TGTGCCAGCAAACAGAGTCAAGAGACCCAGTACTTC
CDR3: CASKQSQETQYF
J: TRBJ2-5
V: TRBV28
size: .
D: .

DNA: TGTGCCAGCAGCCCCTACAGGGACGGGGGCTACACCTTC
CDR3: CASSPYRDGGYTF
J: TRBJ1-2
V: TRBV3-1
size: many
D: .

DNA: TGTGCCAGCAGTTCCGGGACAGGGTGGGTCACTGAAGCTTTCTTT
CDR3: CASSSGTGWVTEAFF
J: TRBJ1-1
V: TRBV6-9
size: many
D: TRBD1

DNA: TGTGCCAGCAGCCCAGGCGACTATGGCTACACCTTC
CDR3: CASSPGDYGYTF
J: TRBJ1-2
V: TRBV28
size: many
D: .

DNA: TGTGCCAGCAGTGGGTCCGGACCCTATGGCTACACCTTC
CDR3: CASSGSGPYGYTF
J: TRBJ1-2
V: TRBV2
size: many
D: .

DNA: TGTGCCAGCAGCGAAACCTCTAGAGGCTACCACAATGAGCAGTTCTTC
CDR3: CASSETSRGYHNEQFF
J: TRBJ2-1
V: TRBV6-4
size: .
D: .

DNA: TGTGCCAGCAGCCAAGGGTGGGGGGAAGAAAACATTCAGTACTTC
CDR3: CASSQGWGEENIQYF
J: TRBJ2-4
V: TRBV6-1
size: few
D: .

DNA: TGTGCCAGCAGTTACCCTGGGGCTAGCGGACAAGAGACCCAGTACTTC
CDR3: CASSYPGASGQETQYF
J: TRBJ2-5
V: TRBV6-5
size: many
D: TRBD2

DNA: TGTGCCAGCAGTCTAGGGGAGGAGGGCACTGAAGCTTTCTTT
CDR3: CASSLGEEGTEAFF
J: TRBJ1-1
V: TRBV12-3/TRBV12-4
size: many
D: .

DNA: TGTGCCAGCAGTTCCGTCCGGGGCGGGAACACTGAAGCTTTCTTT
CDR3: CASSSVRGGNTEAFF
J: TRBJ1-1
V: TRBV27
size: .
D: .

DNA: TGTGCCAGCAGTTTTGTGGGCAGGAGCTATGGCTACACCTTC
CDR3: CASSFVGRSYGYTF
J: TRBJ1-2
V: TRBV28
size: many
D: .

DNA: TGCAGCGCCGGGGGAGCAAGGGGAACCTACGAGCAGTACTTC
CDR3: CSAGGARGTYEQYF
J: TRBJ2-7
V: TRBV29-1
size: few
D: .

DNA: TGTGCCAGCAGCAAGGGAGGGACTAGCGCCGAGCAGTACTTC
CDR3: CASSKGGTSAEQYF
J: TRBJ2-7
V: TRBV27
size: many
D: TRBD2

DNA: TGTGCCAACACGTCGGACAGTCGGAGCAATCAGCCCCAGCATTTT
CDR3: CANTSDSRSNQPQHF
J: TRBJ1-5
V: TRBV12-3/TRBV12-4
size: many
D: .

DNA: TGTGCCAGCAGGAGCGGGAATTACAATGAGCAGTTCTTC
CDR3: CASRSGNYNEQFF
J: TRBJ2-1
V: TRBV12-3/TRBV12-4
size: .
D: TRBD2

DNA: TGTGCCAGCAGCTGGGGGACAGCGGGAGGCTACACCTTC
CDR3: CASSWGTAGGYTF
J: TRBJ1-2
V: TRBV12-3/TRBV12-4
size: many
D: TRBD1

DNA: TGCGGGACGCAAACCGGGACAGGGGATCAGCCCCAGCATTTT
CDR3: CGTQTGTGDQPQHF
J: TRBJ1-5
V: TRBV10-3
size: .
D: TRBD1

DNA: TGTGCCAGCAGCCTTGGAGGGTTGAACACCGGGGAGCTGTTTTTT
CDR3: CASSLGGLNTGELFF
J: TRBJ2-2
V: TRBV11-1
size: many
D: .

DNA: TGTGCCACCAGCAGACAGGTCTTCTCTGGGGCCAACGTCCTGACTTTC
CDR3: CATSRQVFSGANVLTF
J: TRBJ2-6
V: TRBV15
size: .
D: .

DNA: TGCAGTGCTAGGGATCACAGGGTTAGTCCCTACGAGCAGTACTTC
CDR3: CSARDHRVSPYEQYF
J: TRBJ2-7
V: TRBV20-1
size: few
D: .

DNA: TGCGCCAGCAGCTATCCCGGGACAGGGGTCGACGAGCAGTACTTC
CDR3: CASSYPGTGVDEQYF
J: TRBJ2-7
V: TRBV5-1
size: many
D: TRBD1

DNA: TGTGCCAGCAGTGATAAGGGGTTTCGGGGGTCCTACGAGCAGTACTTC
CDR3: CASSDKGFRGSYEQYF
J: TRBJ2-7
V: TRBV25-1
size: .
D: .

DNA: TGTGCCAGCAGCGTAAGGTTCCGGGACAGCAATGAGCAGTTCTTC
CDR3: CASSVRFRDSNEQFF
J: TRBJ2-1
V: TRBV9
size: .
D: TRBD1

DNA: TGTGCCAGCAGTACACGTAGACAGCCATCCGGGAGCGAGCAGTACTTC
CDR3: CASSTRRQPSGSEQYF
J: TRBJ2-7
V: TRBV27
size: many
D: .

DNA: TGTGCCAGCAGCCAAGGTCAGGATAGCGTTAGAGTGGACATTCAGTACTTC
CDR3: CASSQGQDSVRVDIQYF
J: TRBJ2-4
V: TRBV4-2
size: .
D: .

DNA: TGTGCCTGCGGTGTCTACGAGCAGTACTTC
CDR3: CACGVYEQYF
J: TRBJ2-7
V: TRBV30
size: few
D: .

DNA: TGTGCCAGCAGCAAGACAGGGGGCATGAACACTGAAGCTTTCTTT
CDR3: CASSKTGGMNTEAFF
J: TRBJ1-1
V: TRBV7-9
size: many
D: TRBD1

DNA: TGTGCCAGCAGTTACTCGATACCAGGGAGTAATGAAAAACTGTTTTTT
CDR3: CASSYSIPGSNEKLFF
J: TRBJ1-4
V: TRBV6-6
size: many
D: .

DNA: TGCAGTGTTACTCCCTACGGTTCACAAGAGACCCAGTACTTC
CDR3: CSVTPYGSQETQYF
J: TRBJ2-5
V: TRBV20-1
size: many
D: .

DNA: TGTGCCAGTAGTGGCCGGGAAGATTCCTACGAGCAGTACTTC
CDR3: CASSGREDSYEQYF
J: TRBJ2-7
V: TRBV19
size: few
D: .

DNA: TGTGCCAGCAGTTATCCGGGACTAGCATCCTACAATGAGCAGTTCTTC
CDR3: CASSYPGLASYNEQFF
J: TRBJ2-1
V: TRBV6-5
size: .
D: TRBD2

DNA: TGCAGCGTTGAAGATCACAATTCCGGGGAGCTGTTTTTT
CDR3: CSVEDHNSGELFF
J: TRBJ2-2
V: TRBV29-1
size: few
D: .

DNA: TGTGCCAGCAGCGTCCGAGACAGGGTCATCTACGAGCAGTACTTC
CDR3: CASSVRDRVIYEQYF
J: TRBJ2-7
V: TRBV6-2/TRBV6-3
size: many
D: TRBD1

DNA: TGTGCCAGCGGCGCCAACACCGGGGAGCTGTTTTTT
CDR3: CASGANTGELFF
J: TRBJ2-2
V: TRBV28
size: few
D: .

DNA: TGTGCCAGTAGCCCCGGACTAGCGGGCAATGAGCAGTTCTTC
CDR3: CASSPGLAGNEQFF
J: TRBJ2-1
V: TRBV19
size: .
D: TRBD2

DNA: TGTGCCAGCAGCGAATGGGGGGGCGGCACTGAAGCTTTCTTT
CDR3: CASSEWGGGTEAFF
J: TRBJ1-1
V: TRBV11-1
size: .
D: .

DNA: TGTGCCAGCAGCCAGGACGGGAATAGCAATCAGCCCCAGCATTTT
CDR3: CASSQDGNSNQPQHF
J: TRBJ1-5
V: TRBV7-2
size: .
D: .

DNA: TGTGCCAGCAGCCAAGCCTCGACAGGGGGTAGCAATCAGCCCCAGCATTTT
CDR3: CASSQASTGGSNQPQHF
J: TRBJ1-5
V: TRBV3-2
size: .
D: .